This entry lists 30 T cell receptor beta chains sequenced from one sample in a study of vaccination and CD4 T cells after COVID-19. In TCRdb, the PCR reads were re-called with MiXCR into one record per CDR3 protein. This table holds approximately 14,000 distinct CDR3 sequences, 65% to 70% found once. Sequencing was performed on CD4+ T cells from blood, taken after SARS-CoV-2 vaccination. The receptors were sampled from a human donor who had recovered from COVID-19.

The chain joins TRBV7-2 to TRBJ1-6; tentatively, D is TRBD1 (6 bases). CDR3 length: 15 residues. V was clipped by 5 bases and J by 10 bases, with 18 bases between them. Germline lookup yields CDR1 SGHTA and CDR2 FQGNSA. CDR3 protein: CASSLQSTGHSPLHF. The DNA of the CDR3 is TGTGCCAGCAGCCTACAAAGTACAGGGCACTCACCCCTCCACTTT.

The rearrangement uses TRBV27 and TRBJ1-6; D remains unclear. V was clipped by 2 bases and J by 2 bases, with 1 base between them. Germline V gives CDR1 MNHEY, CDR2 SMNVEV (reference sequence). CDR3 length equals 13 residues. The CDR3 is CASSLTYNSPLHF. The CDR3 bases are TGTGCCAGCAGTTTAACCTATAATTCACCCCTCCACTTT.

This clonotype was seen more than once but under ten times. The chain links TRBV29-1 to TRBJ1-5; 8 bases agree with TRBD1. Per the germline V gene, CDR1 is SQVTM and CDR2 is ANQGSEA. After removal of 5 bases from V and 12 bases from J, the junction contained 12 bases not matched to a gene. This CDR3 comprises 13 residues. CDR3 region: CSVSSGQGIVQHF. The CDR3 DNA follows: TGCAGCGTTTCGTCTGGACAGGGAATAGTCCAGCATTTT.

V gene TRBV20-1 combines with J gene TRBJ1-5; D is unclear. Germline loops: CDR1 DFQATT, CDR2 SNEGSKA (reference sequence). The CDR3 sequence is 15 residues long. Trimming left V 0 bases short and J 1 base short, with 10 bases between. The CDR3: CSARDLPESNQPQHF. CDR3 in DNA: TGCAGTGCTAGAGATCTTCCCGAGAGCAATCAGCCCCAGCATTTT.

The rearrangement joins TRBV5-4 to TRBJ2-7, with TRBD2 matching 10 bases. This CDR3 is 14 amino acids long. Losses at the gene ends were 0 bases for V and 5 bases for J; bases not matched to a gene: 2. Germline values: CDR1 SGHNT, CDR2 YYREEE (reference sequence). CDR3 nucleotides: TGTGCCAGCAGCTTGGCTAGCGGGAGTAACGAGCAGTACTTC. This sequence encodes CASSLASGSNEQYF. The whole variable domain, filled in from reference TRBV5-4 and TRBJ2-7, reads ETGVTQSPTHLIKTRGQQVTLRCSSQSGHNTVSWYQQALGQGPQFIFQYYREEENGRGNFPPRFSGLQFPNYSSELNVNALELDDSALYLCASSLASGSNEQYFGPGTRLTVT.

The chain uses TRBV6-1 and TRBJ2-6, with a tentative D call TRBD2 (6 bases). The V end lost 11 bases, the J end lost 0 bases, and 14 bases lay between the germline ends. The CDR3 contains 15 residues. The germline V gene has CDR1 MNHNS and CDR2 SASEGT. CDR3 DNA sequence: TGTGCCGCAGGACGGGGGAGCTCTGGGGCCAACGTCCTGACTTTC. Protein product: CAAGRGSSGANVLTF.

The chain employs TRBV20-1 and TRBJ2-5, with 9 bases lining up with TRBD1. In germline, CDR1 is DFQATT, CDR2 SNEGSKA (reference sequence). The V segment lost 0 bases and the J segment 5 bases; nucleotides outside the gene matches: 7. The CDR3 runs 15 residues. Here the CDR3 reads CSARDPTGGGETQYF. CDR3 DNA sequence: TGCAGTGCTAGAGATCCAACAGGGGGCGGGGAGACCCAGTACTTC.

V gene TRBV6-2 or TRBV6-3 combines with J gene TRBJ2-5; D remains unclear. V was pared by 5 bases and J by 0 bases, with 13 bases between. Germline loops: CDR1 MNHEY, CDR2 SVGEGT. The CDR3 totals 15 residues. CDR3 amino acids: CASSPEPLYQETQYF. The CDR3 bases are TGTGCCAGCAGTCCGGAGCCCCTGTACCAAGAGACCCAGTACTTC.

The rearrangement uses TRBV6-1 and TRBJ1-2; D not resolved. Trimming left V 6 bases short and J 5 bases short, with 13 bases between. Germline V gene data show CDR1 as MNHNS and CDR2 as SASEGT. This CDR3 is 13 amino acids long. The CDR3 coding sequence is TGTGCCAGCAGACGGACGGAGGCTTATGGCTACACCTTC. It is translated as CASRRTEAYGYTF.

The chain couples TRBV19 to TRBJ2-2; D is possibly TRBD1 (6 bases). The germline V and J ends were trimmed by 5 bases and 2 bases, with 12 bases remaining between them. CDR3 length: 15 amino acids. Per the germline V gene, CDR1 is LNHDA and CDR2 is SQIVND (reference sequence). This CDR3 reads CASSGQGGNTGELFF. CDR3 in DNA: TGTGCCAGTAGTGGGCAAGGGGGAAACACCGGGGAGCTGTTTTTT.

This chain links TRBV2 with TRBJ1-6; 8 nucleotides align to TRBD1. V gave up 6 bases and J gave up 13 bases; unmatched junction bases: 17. The V gene's germline CDR1 is SNHLY and CDR2 FYNNEI. CDR3 length equals 16 residues. The CDR3 DNA sequence: TGTGCCAGCAGGATAGACAGGGGCCTTCGAAGTTACCCCCTCCACTTT. Its protein is CASRIDRGLRSYPLHF.

This clonotype was seen a single time. The gene calls are TRBV5-1 and TRBJ2-5, with 13 bases fitting TRBD2. The germline CDR1 and CDR2 sequences are SGHRS and YFSETQ. The junction had 4 bases not matched to a gene; V was cut back by 0 bases and J by 5 bases. This CDR3 has 16 amino acids. As DNA, the CDR3 is TGCGCCAGCAGCTTGGGAGGGGGACTAGCGGGGGAGACCCAGTACTTC. This translates into CASSLGGGLAGETQYF.

Only a few counts were recorded for this clonotype. The chain couples TRBV7-2 to TRBJ2-5, with D perhaps TRBD1 or TRBD2 (5 bases each). With 3 bases removed from V and 2 bases from J, the gap between germline ends came to 13 bases. Germline V gene sequence: CDR1 SGHTA, CDR2 FQGNSA. The CDR3 is made up of 15 amino acids. As DNA, the CDR3 is TGTGCCAGCAGCTTGGGGCTAGCCTATCAAGAGACCCAGTACTTC. Protein sequence: CASSLGLAYQETQYF. Based on the CDR3 plus reference TRBV7-2 and TRBJ2-5, the full variable domain is GAGVSQSPSNKVTEKGKDVELRCDPISGHTALYWYRQSLGQGLEFLIYFQGNSAPDKSGLPSDRFSAERTGGSVSTLTIQRTQQEDSAVYLCASSLGLAYQETQYFGPGTRLLVL.

The CDR3 DNA sequence: TGTGCCATCAGTGAGATGACTAGCGGCGTTGATGAGCAGTTCTTC. Its protein is CAISEMTSGVDEQFF. V and J are TRBV10-3 and TRBJ2-1; 9 positions agree with TRBD2. The CDR3 extends over 15 amino acids. The germline V gene has CDR1 ENHRY and CDR2 SYGVKD. V shed 2 bases, J shed 8 bases, and the junction held 7 bases outside the gene matches.

The chain joins TRBV12-3 or TRBV12-4 to TRBJ2-4; the match to TRBD1 covers 8 bases. V lost 5 bases, J lost 8 bases, and 5 bases stayed unmatched. This CDR3 contains 13 residues. The CDR3 nucleotides read TGTGCCAGCAGTCTGGACAGGGCGGACATTCAGTACTTC. Its protein product is CASSLDRADIQYF.

This rearrangement joins TRBV24-1 to TRBJ2-7; tentatively, D is TRBD1 (7 bases). The V and J ends lost 7 bases and 7 bases respectively, with 16 bases between them. This CDR3 has 13 residues. In germline, CDR1 is KGHDR, CDR2 SFDVKD. This CDR3 is CATSEPGGLEQYF. The CDR3 DNA reads TGTGCCACCAGCGAACCAGGGGGGTTGGAGCAGTACTTC.

The CDR3 bases are TGTGCCAGCAGGGGGTGGTCCGAAGAGACCCAGTACTTC. The encoded protein is CASRGWSEETQYF. V usage is TRBV6-2 or TRBV6-3 and J usage is TRBJ2-5; D gene uncertain. Deletions cut 6 bases from V and 3 bases from J, with 11 bases between. The CDR3 sequence is 13 residues long. Germline V lookup: CDR1 MNHEY, CDR2 SVGEGT.

V is TRBV11-2 and J is TRBJ1-5, with D uncertain. Trimming shortened V by 0 bases and J by 6 bases, and 6 bases separated the two germline ends. The V gene's germline CDR1 is SGHAT and CDR2 FQNNGV. The CDR3 length is 13 residues. CDR3 nucleotides: TGTGCCAGCAGCTTAGATCAAAGTCAGCCCCAGCATTTT. It specifies CASSLDQSQPQHF.

This clonotype was picked up a small number of times. This rearrangement joins TRBV5-1 to TRBJ1-5; D uncertain. The CDR3 extends over 14 amino acids. Trimming left V 0 bases short and J 4 bases short, with 8 bases between. Germline assignment: CDR1 SGHRS and CDR2 YFSETQ. In nucleotides, the CDR3 is TGCGCCAGCAGCTTGGGAGACGGGAATCAGCCCCAGCATTTT. This translates into CASSLGDGNQPQHF.

This chain uses TRBV10-3 with TRBJ2-3; possible D gene TRBD2, 6 bases. Germline V gene sequence: CDR1 ENHRY, CDR2 SYGVKD. V lost 0 bases, J lost 12 bases, and 13 bases lay in between. This CDR3 spans 13 amino acids. Here the CDR3 DNA reads TGTGCCATCAGTGAGTCGGGGCGGGACGGACAGTATTTT. Translated, it gives CAISESGRDGQYF.

The sample holds a few counts of this clonotype. The chain couples TRBV7-9 to TRBJ1-2; 11 bases align to TRBD1. Germline CDR1 reads SEHNR; CDR2 reads FQNEAQ (reference sequence). Unmatched junction bases numbered 4, after V lost 4 bases and J lost 6 bases. The CDR3 is made up of 14 amino acids. This CDR3 reads CASSYRDRGNGYTF. The CDR3 region has the DNA TGTGCCAGCAGCTACCGGGACAGGGGGAATGGCTACACCTTC.

The J gene is TRBJ1-4, the V gene TRBV19; D gene uncertain. The CDR3 runs to 15 residues. Germline values: CDR1 LNHDA, CDR2 SQIVND (reference sequence). Trimming removed 5 bases at V and 5 bases at J, with 15 bases between. CDR3 coding DNA: TGTGCCAGTAGTGTACCTGCCATCCAGAATGAAAAACTGTTTTTT. This translates into CASSVPAIQNEKLFF.

V gene TRBV11-2 combines with J gene TRBJ2-5; D perhaps matches TRBD1 (5 bases). The V gene lost 10 bases and the J gene lost 2 bases, with 14 bases spanning the gap. The germline V gene has CDR1 SGHAT and CDR2 FQNNGV. CDR3 length: 13 residues. For the CDR3, the DNA is TGTGCCACAACGACAGATAGACAAGAGACCCAGTACTTC. Protein: CATTTDRQETQYF.

The chain recombines TRBV18 with TRBJ1-5; TRBD1 matches at 10 bases. V lost 3 bases to trimming and J lost 3 bases; unmatched junction nucleotides: 5. Germline V gene data show CDR1 as KGHSH and CDR2 as LQKENI. There are 16 residues in the CDR3. The CDR3: CASSPGTGATNQPQHF. The CDR3 region has the DNA TGTGCCAGCTCACCGGGGACAGGGGCTACCAATCAGCCCCAGCATTTT.

V is TRBV9 and J is TRBJ2-2; 8 positions agree with TRBD1. Germline values: CDR1 SGDLS, CDR2 YYNGEE. J was trimmed by 2 bases and V by 4 bases; bases with no gene match: 10. This CDR3 is 17 amino acids long. The chain's CDR3 is CASSPSGQGANTGELFF. CDR3 sequence (DNA): TGTGCCAGCAGCCCCAGTGGTCAGGGGGCCAACACCGGGGAGCTGTTTTTT.

J is TRBJ2-5 and V is TRBV15; tentatively, D is TRBD1 or TRBD2 (5 bases each). The germline CDR1 and CDR2 sequences are LNHNV and YYDKDF (reference sequence). The CDR3 runs 15 residues. Trimming took off 0 bases at V and 4 bases at J, with 12 bases between the two ends. The chain's CDR3 is CATSRDLKGPETQYF. CDR3 sequence (DNA): TGTGCCACCAGCAGAGATTTAAAGGGACCAGAGACCCAGTACTTC.

The rearrangement joins TRBV5-1 to TRBJ2-5; 8 bases map to TRBD2. With 3 bases clipped from V and 5 bases from J, the junction kept 15 bases outside the gene matches. Germline CDR1 and CDR2: SGHRS and YFSETQ. CDR3 length equals 17 residues. The CDR3 loop reads CASSSVVGLVGAETQYF. The CDR3 region has the DNA TGCGCCAGCAGCTCGGTAGTGGGACTAGTGGGAGCGGAGACCCAGTACTTC.

The rearrangement uses TRBV20-1 and TRBJ1-5; 10 bases align to TRBD1. V lost 6 bases, J lost 0 bases, and 8 bases stayed unmatched. Germline lookup yields CDR1 DFQATT and CDR2 SNEGSKA (reference sequence). This CDR3 region has 16 residues. CDR3 sequence (DNA): TGCAGTGCCACGACAGGGGGCGACTATAGCAATCAGCCCCAGCATTTT. It yields the protein CSATTGGDYSNQPQHF.

The count of this clonotype is one. V usage is TRBV20-1 and J usage is TRBJ2-7; TRBD1 agrees at 7 bases. This CDR3 region has 13 residues. With 4 bases clipped from V and 3 bases from J, the junction kept 6 bases outside the gene matches. CDR1 is DFQATT and CDR2 is SNEGSKA in the germline V gene (reference sequence). CDR3 bases: TGCAGTGCTATGACAGGGAATTTCTACGAGCAGTACTTC. This translates into CSAMTGNFYEQYF.

This clonotype is termed medium-sized. The chain employs TRBV20-1 and TRBJ1-5, with a weak D call TRBD1 (6 bases). The germline V gene encodes CDR1 DFQATT and CDR2 SNEGSKA (reference sequence). Trimming pared 7 bases from V and 1 base from J, leaving 14 bases between. This CDR3 has 14 amino acids. Here the CDR3 DNA reads TGCAGTGGTTTGACAGGAGTCAGCAATCAGCCCCAGCATTTT. Protein: CSGLTGVSNQPQHF.